This T cell receptor (beta chain) was captured in a study of cytomegalovirus exposure and HLA in healthy donors. The PCR contained 60 Vbeta and 13 Jbeta primers. Assay: immunoSEQ multiplex PCR; the TCRdb copy retains only in-frame clones and omits some. The sample includes about 140,000 clones, 80% of them seen just once. This clone was found once. The germline V gene has CDR1 SGHRS and CDR2 YFSETQ. The CDR3 loop spans 14 amino acids. Between the trimmed V and J ends, which lost 0 bases and 13 bases, there was a span of 14 bases. The receptor was derived from a man aged 40-50 years in good health and CMV-seropositive. The V and J genes are TRBV5-1 and TRBJ1-6; D possibly corresponds to TRBD1 (6 bases). Sequencing was done on a sample of PBMCs. The CDR3 nucleotides are TGCGCCAGCAGCTTGGGCAAACAGGGTTTGCCCCTCCACTTT. Protein: CASSLGKQGLPLHF. The whole variable domain, filled in from reference TRBV5-1 and TRBJ1-6, reads KAGVTQTPRYLIKTRGQQVTLSCSPISGHRSVSWYQQTPGQGLQFLFEYFSETQRNKGNFPGRFSGRQFSNSRSEMNVSTLELGDSALYLCASSLGKQGLPLHFGNGTRLTVT.